The entry below describes one T cell receptor (beta chain). This record comes from a study of beta chain features in type 1 diabetes. Expressed TCRB transcripts were sequenced after all isolated RNA was converted to cDNA. Repertoires were generated with immunoSEQ multiplex PCR, while TCRdb's copy carries only in-frame clones and drops some. The sample has 330,000 or so clones; 15% to 20% are singletons. Germline V gene data show CDR1 as SGHNT and CDR2 as YENEEA. V lost 5 bases, J lost 6 bases, and 21 bases lay in between. The CDR3 runs 16 residues. Sequencing was carried out using naive CD4+ T cells from blood. The J gene is TRBJ2-3, the V gene TRBV11-3, with D perhaps TRBD2 (6 bases). The TCR comes from a young woman in good health. CDR3 region: CASSRGTGTDGDTQYF. CDR3 DNA: TGTGCCAGCAGCCGAGGGACCGGGACTGACGGGGATACGCAGTATTTT.